Included here is one T cell receptor (beta chain) sequence, with context. The junction and the germline gene differ at one end; a read error may be behind it. The germline gives CDR1 SSHAT, CDR2 FNYEAQ (reference sequence). CDR3 length: 22 amino acids. This record belongs to a study of blood T cell repertoires in COVID-19. Study details: Samples representing acute and convalescent COVID-19 were sourced from the United States, Italy and Spain. Sources were T cells, B-cell-depleted T cells, or PBMCs; the material itself was cDNA or gDNA.

In the original processing: By means of reference gene primer amplification, nucleated cell counts were estimated. Data came from immunoSEQ multiplex PCR; TCRdb stores just in-frame clones and leaves some out. V, J and clone size reflect that table, while D and trimming were determined from the DNA. The sample carries 150,000 to 160,000 clones, 70% to 90% recorded once. The sequenced sample was peripheral blood. The receptor comes from a woman aged 70-85 years with acute or convalescent COVID-19. The rearrangement uses TRBV7-7 and TRBJ2-1, with 12 bases that match TRBD1. CDR3 protein: CASSLRPFLGTGGKGPYNEQFF. The CDR3 DNA is TGTGCTAGCAGCTTAAGGCCATTTCTCGGGACAGGGGGCAAGGGACCCTACAATGAGCAGTTCTTC.